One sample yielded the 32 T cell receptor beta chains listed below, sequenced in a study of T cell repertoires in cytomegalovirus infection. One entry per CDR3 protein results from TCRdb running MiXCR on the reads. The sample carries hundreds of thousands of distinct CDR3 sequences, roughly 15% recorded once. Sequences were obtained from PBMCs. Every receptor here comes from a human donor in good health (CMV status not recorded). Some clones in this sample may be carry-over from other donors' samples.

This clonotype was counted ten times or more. CDR3 sequence (DNA): TGTGCCAGCAGCTTAAACCAGCCCGTTTCGGCAGCCTACGAGCAGTACTTC. Its translation is CASSLNQPVSAAYEQYF. The chain combines TRBV7-2 with TRBJ2-7; the D is unclear. The CDR3 runs to 17 residues. Germline V CDR1 and CDR2: SGHTA, FQGNSA. Trimming stripped 2 bases from V and 2 bases from J, with 19 bases between.

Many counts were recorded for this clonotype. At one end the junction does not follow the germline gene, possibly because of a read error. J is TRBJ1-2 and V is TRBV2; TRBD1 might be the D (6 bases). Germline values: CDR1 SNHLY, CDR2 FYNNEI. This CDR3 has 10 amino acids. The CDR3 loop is CTQPRQVHSF. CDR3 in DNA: TGTACCCAACCCCGACAGGTCCATTCCTTC.

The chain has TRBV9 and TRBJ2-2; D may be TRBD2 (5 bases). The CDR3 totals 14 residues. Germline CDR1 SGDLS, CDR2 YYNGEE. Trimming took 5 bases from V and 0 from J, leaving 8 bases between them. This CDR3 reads CASRASSNTGELFF. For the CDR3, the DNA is TGTGCCAGCAGGGCTAGCTCGAACACCGGGGAGCTGTTTTTT.

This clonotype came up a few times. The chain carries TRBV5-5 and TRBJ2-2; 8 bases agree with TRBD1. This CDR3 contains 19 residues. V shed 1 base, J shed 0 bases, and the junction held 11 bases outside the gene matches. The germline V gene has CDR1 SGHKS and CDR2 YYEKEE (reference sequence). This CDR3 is CASSLRPDMTGANTGELFF. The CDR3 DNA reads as TGTGCCAGCAGCTTGCGGCCCGATATGACAGGGGCGAACACCGGGGAGCTGTTTTTT.

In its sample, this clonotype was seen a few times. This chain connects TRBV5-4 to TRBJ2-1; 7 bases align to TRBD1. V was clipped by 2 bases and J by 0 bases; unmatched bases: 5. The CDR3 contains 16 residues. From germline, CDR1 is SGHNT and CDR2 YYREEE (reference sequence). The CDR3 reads CASSFGTANSYNEQFF. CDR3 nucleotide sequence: TGTGCCAGCAGCTTCGGGACAGCGAACTCCTACAATGAGCAGTTCTTC.

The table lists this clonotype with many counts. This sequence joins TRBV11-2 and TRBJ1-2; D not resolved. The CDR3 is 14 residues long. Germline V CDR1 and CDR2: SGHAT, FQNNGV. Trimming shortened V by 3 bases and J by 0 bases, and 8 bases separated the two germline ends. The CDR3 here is CASSLASANYGYTF. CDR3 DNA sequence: TGTGCCAGCAGCTTGGCGTCGGCTAACTATGGCTACACCTTC.

The CDR3 nucleotides are TGTGCCAGCAGCCCCGGGACAGGGGGTCGGCGCCAGTACTTC. Its translation: CASSPGTGGRRQYF. The rearrangement links TRBV12-3 or TRBV12-4 to TRBJ2-5, with 11 bases aligning to TRBD1. Trimming at V came to 6 bases and at J to 10 bases, leaving 10 bases not matched to a gene. The CDR3 loop spans 14 amino acids.

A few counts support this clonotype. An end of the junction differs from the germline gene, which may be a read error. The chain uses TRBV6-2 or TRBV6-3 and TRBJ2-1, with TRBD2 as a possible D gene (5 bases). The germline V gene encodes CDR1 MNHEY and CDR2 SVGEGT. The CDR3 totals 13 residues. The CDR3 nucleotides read TGTGCCAGCAGCGCCGGTGAGGGTATGGGATCGATCTTC. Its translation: CASSAGEGMGSIF.

The CDR3 DNA reads TGTGCCAGCAACCAAGGGGCAGGGGGCACTCACGAGCAGTACTTC. Encoded protein: CASNQGAGGTHEQYF. The chain employs TRBV28 and TRBJ2-7; 8 bases align to TRBD1. Trimming removed 7 bases from V and 5 bases from J; junction bases left unmatched: 13. The CDR3 runs to 15 residues. The germline gives CDR1 MDHEN, CDR2 SYDVKM.

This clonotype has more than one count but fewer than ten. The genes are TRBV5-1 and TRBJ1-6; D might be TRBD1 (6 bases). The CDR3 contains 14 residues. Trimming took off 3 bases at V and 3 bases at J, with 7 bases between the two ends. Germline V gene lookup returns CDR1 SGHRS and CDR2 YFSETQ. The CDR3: CASSSTGYNSPLHF. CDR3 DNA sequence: TGCGCCAGCAGCTCGACAGGCTATAATTCACCCCTCCACTTT.

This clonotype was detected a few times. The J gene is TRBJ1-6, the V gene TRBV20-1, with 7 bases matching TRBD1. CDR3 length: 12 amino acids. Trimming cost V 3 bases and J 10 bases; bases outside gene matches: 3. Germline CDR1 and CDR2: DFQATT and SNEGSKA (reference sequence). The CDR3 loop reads CSASAGGSPLHF. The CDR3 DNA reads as TGCAGTGCTAGTGCAGGGGGATCACCCCTCCACTTT.

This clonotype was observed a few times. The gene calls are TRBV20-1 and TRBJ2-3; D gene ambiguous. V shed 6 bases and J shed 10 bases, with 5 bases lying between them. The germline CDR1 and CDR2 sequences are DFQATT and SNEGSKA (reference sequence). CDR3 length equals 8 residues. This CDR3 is CSAGAQYF. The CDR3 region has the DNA TGCAGTGCCGGTGCGCAGTATTTT.

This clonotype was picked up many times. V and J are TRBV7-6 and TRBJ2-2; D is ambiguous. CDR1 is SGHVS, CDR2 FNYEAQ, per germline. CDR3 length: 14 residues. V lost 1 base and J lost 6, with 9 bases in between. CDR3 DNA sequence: TGTGCCAGCAGCTTAGATCCCGACCCCGGGGAGCTGTTTTTT. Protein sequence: CASSLDPDPGELFF.

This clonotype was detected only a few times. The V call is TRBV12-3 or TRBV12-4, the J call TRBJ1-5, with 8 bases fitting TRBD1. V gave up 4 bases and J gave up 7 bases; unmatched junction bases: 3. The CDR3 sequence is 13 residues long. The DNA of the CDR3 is TGTGCCAGCAGTTACGACAGGGGACAGCCCCAGCATTTT. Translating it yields CASSYDRGQPQHF.

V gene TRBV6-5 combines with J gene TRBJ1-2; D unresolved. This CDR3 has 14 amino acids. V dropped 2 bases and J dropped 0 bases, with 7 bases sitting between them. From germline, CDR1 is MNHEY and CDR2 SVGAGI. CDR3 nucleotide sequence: TGTGCCAGCAGTTACGGGCAGACTAACTATGGCTACACCTTC. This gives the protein CASSYGQTNYGYTF.

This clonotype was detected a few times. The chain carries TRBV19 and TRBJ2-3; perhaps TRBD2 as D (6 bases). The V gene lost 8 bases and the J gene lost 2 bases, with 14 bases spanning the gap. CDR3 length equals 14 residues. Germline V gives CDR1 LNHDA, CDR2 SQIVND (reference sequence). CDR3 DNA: TGTGCCAGTCGGCGGGACCGAACCACAGATACGCAGTATTTT. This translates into CASRRDRTTDTQYF. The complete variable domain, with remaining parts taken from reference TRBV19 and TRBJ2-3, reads DGGITQSPKYLFRKEGQNVTLSCEQNLNHDAMYWYRQDPGQGLRLIYYSQIVNDFQKGDIAEGYSVSREKKESFPLTVTSAQKNPTAFYLCASRRDRTTDTQYFGPGTRLTVL.

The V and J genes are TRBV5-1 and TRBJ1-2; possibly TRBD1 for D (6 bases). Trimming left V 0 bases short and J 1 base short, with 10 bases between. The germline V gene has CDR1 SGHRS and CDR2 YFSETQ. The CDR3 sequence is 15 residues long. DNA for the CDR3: TGCGCCAGCAGCTTGGGGGACACCATTAACTATGGCTACACCTTC. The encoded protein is CASSLGDTINYGYTF.

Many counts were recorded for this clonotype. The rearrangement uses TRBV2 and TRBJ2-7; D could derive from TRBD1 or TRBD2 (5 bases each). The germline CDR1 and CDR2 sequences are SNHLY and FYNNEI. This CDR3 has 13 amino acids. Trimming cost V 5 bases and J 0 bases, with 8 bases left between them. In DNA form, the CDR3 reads TGTGCCAGCAGTAGGGACCCCTCCTACGAGCAGTACTTC. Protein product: CASSRDPSYEQYF.

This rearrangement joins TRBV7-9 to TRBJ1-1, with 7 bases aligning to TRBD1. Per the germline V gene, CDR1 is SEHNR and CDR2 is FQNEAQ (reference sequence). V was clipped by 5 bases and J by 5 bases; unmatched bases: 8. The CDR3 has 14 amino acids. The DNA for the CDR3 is TGTGCCAGCAGCCATAACAGGGGCGGGACTGAAGCTTTCTTT. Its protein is CASSHNRGGTEAFF.

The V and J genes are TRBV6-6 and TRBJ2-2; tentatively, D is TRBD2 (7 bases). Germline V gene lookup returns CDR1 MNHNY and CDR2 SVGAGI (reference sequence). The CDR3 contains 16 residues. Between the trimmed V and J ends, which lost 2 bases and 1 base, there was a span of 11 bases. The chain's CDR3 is CASSYRGGQNTGELFF. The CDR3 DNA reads TGTGCCAGCAGTTACCGCGGGGGACAGAACACCGGGGAGCTGTTTTTT.

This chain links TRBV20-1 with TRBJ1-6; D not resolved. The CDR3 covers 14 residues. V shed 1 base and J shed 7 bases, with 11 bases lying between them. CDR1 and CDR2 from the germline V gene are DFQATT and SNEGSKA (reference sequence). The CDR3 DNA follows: TGCAGTGCTAGAGCGTCCGGGGTAAATTCACCCCTCCACTTT. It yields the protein CSARASGVNSPLHF.

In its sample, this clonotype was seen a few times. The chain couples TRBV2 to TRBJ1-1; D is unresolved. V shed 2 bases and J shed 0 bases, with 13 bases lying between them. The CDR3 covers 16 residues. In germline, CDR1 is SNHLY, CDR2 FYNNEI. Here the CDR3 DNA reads TGTGCCAGCAGTGAACAGACGGTGGTAGTGAACACTGAAGCTTTCTTT. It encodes CASSEQTVVVNTEAFF.

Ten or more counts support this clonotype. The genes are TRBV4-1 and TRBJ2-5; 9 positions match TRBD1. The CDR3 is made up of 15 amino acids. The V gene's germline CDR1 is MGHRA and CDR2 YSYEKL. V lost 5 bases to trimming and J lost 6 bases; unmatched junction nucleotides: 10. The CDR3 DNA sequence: TGCGCCAGCAGCGAAGCCCCGGGACAGGGAAAGACCCAGTACTTC. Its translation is CASSEAPGQGKTQYF.

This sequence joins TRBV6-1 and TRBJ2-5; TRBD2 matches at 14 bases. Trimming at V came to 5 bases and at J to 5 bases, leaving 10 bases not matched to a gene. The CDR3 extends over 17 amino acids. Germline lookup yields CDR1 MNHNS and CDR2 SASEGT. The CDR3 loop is CASSTGLAGETRETQYF. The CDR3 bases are TGTGCCAGCAGTACGGGACTAGCGGGGGAAACGAGGGAGACCCAGTACTTC.

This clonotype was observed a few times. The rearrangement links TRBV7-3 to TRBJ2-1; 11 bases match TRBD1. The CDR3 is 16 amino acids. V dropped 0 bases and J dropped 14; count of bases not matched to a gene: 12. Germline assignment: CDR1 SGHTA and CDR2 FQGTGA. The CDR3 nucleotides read TGTGCCAGCAGCTTAACAGACGGGGACAGGGGGTTTTGGGAGTTCTTC. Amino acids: CASSLTDGDRGFWEFF.

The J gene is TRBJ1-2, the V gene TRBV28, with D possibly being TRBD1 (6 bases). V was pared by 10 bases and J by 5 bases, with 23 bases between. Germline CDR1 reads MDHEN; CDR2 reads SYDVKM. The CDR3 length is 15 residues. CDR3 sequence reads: CATPRRGGLGYGYTF. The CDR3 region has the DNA TGTGCCACTCCTCGCAGGGGCGGGTTGGGGTATGGCTACACCTTC.

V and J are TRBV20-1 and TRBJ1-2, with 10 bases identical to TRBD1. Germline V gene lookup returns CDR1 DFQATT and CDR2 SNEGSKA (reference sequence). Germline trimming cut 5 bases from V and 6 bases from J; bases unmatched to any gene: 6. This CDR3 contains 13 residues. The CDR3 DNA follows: TGCAGTGCTGGAACCGGACAGGGGGATGGCTACACCTTC. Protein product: CSAGTGQGDGYTF.

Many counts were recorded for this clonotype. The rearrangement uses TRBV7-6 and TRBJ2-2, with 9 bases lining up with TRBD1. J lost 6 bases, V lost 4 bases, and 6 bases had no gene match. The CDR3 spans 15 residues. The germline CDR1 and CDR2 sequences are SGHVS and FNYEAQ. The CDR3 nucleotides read TGTGCCAGCAGCTCAAGGACAGGGGAGGCCGGGGAGCTGTTTTTT. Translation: CASSSRTGEAGELFF.

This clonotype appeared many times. The CDR3 nucleotides read TGTGCCAGCAGCTTAGACAGTGTTAATGGGTATGGCTACACCTTC. Its protein product is CASSLDSVNGYGYTF. This chain joins TRBV7-2 and TRBJ1-2; D remains ambiguous. The CDR3 contains 15 residues. V was clipped by 1 base and J by 5 bases, with 14 bases between them. Germline-derived CDR1 and CDR2 are SGHTA and FQGNSA.

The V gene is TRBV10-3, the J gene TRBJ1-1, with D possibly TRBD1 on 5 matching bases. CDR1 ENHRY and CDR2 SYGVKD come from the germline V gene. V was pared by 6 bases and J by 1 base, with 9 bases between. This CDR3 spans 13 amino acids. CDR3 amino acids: CAIRGLENTEAFF. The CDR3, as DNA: TGTGCCATCAGGGGGCTCGAGAACACTGAAGCTTTCTTT.

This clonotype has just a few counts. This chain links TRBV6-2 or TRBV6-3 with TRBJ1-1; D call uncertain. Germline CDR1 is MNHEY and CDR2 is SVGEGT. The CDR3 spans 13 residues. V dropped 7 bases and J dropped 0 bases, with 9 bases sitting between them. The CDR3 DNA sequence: TGTGCCAGCAAGGATGTCGTGAACACTGAAGCTTTCTTT. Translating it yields CASKDVVNTEAFF.

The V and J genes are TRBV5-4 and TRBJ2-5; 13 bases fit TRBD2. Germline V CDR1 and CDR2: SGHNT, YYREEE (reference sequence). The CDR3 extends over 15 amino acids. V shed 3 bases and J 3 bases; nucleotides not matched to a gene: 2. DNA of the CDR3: TGTGCCAGCAGCTCAGGACTAGCGGGGGAAGAGACCCAGTACTTC. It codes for CASSSGLAGEETQYF.